A selection of T cell receptor beta chains follows, all from one sample in a study of regulatory T cells in long-lasting Graves disease. TCRdb processed the multiplex PCR reads anew with MiXCR; each CDR3 protein has one entry. The data contain roughly 300,000 distinct CDR3 sequences, roughly a fifth of them seen just once; the ten biggest clones take up around 50%. Source: peripheral blood mononuclear cells (PBMCs), taken when the disease was refractory, from a patient treated with antithyroid drugs. The receptors were sampled from a female donor with Graves disease. CDR3s include the opening cysteine and the closing phenylalanine or tryptophan. Fields, in order: clone size, J gene, V gene, D gene, CDR3 DNA, CDR3 protein. The D gene is left open where the match is weak. Only some rows state a clone size, as once, few, many or a class for expanded clones.

many	TRBJ2-7	TRBV20-1	NA	TGCAGTGCACAAGGACTAAGCGGAGCCCCCTACGAGCAGTACTTC	CSAQGLSGAPYEQYF
many	TRBJ2-2	TRBV12-3/TRBV12-4	TRBD2	TGTGCCAGCAGATCGCCGACTAGCGGAAACACCGGGGAGCTGTTTTTT	CASRSPTSGNTGELFF
few	TRBJ2-5	TRBV20-1	TRBD1	TGCAGTGCTTGGACAGGGGGACCGGAGACCCAGTACTTC	CSAWTGGPETQYF
many	TRBJ2-7	TRBV20-1	NA	TGCAGTGCTAGAGCTAGATCCGAGCAGTACTTC	CSARARSEQYF
NA	TRBJ1-1	TRBV30	NA	TGTGCCTGGAGAAGGCCATTTAGGAACACTGAAGCTTTCTTT	CAWRRPFRNTEAFF
many	TRBJ2-5	TRBV2	NA	TGTGCCAGCAGGGGGGCAGGGCAAGAGACCCAGTACTTC	CASRGAGQETQYF
NA	TRBJ1-6	TRBV7-2	NA	TGTGCCAGCGGTTTGGGGGCCTCCTATAATTCACCCCTCCACTTT	CASGLGASYNSPLHF
many	TRBJ1-1	TRBV6-1	NA	TGTGCCAGCACTGATCAGGGGATGGTGAACACTGAAGCTTTCTTT	CASTDQGMVNTEAFF
NA	TRBJ1-6	TRBV19	NA	TGTGCCAGTACCCCTAGGTACGGGGAATCACCCCTCCACTTT	CASTPRYGESPLHF
NA	TRBJ1-6	TRBV15	NA	TGTGCCACCAGCAGAGCGTCGGCTAATAATTCACCCCTCCACTTT	CATSRASANNSPLHF
few	TRBJ1-3	TRBV19	NA	TGTGCCAGTAGTGCCAAGGTTAACTCTGGAAACACCATATATTTT	CASSAKVNSGNTIYF
many	TRBJ2-5	TRBV2	NA	TGTGCCAGCAGTTACTCGCCCGAGACCCAGTACTTC	CASSYSPETQYF
NA	TRBJ2-7	TRBV28	NA	TGTGCCAGCGGAGGGAGAGGGGGCTACGAGCAGTGCTTC	CASGGRGGYEQCF
NA	TRBJ2-1	TRBV2	TRBD1	TGTGCCAGCACCCTGAACGTACAGGGGGCCTACAATGAGCAGTTCTTC	CASTLNVQGAYNEQFF
few	TRBJ2-7	TRBV6-2/TRBV6-3	TRBD2	TGTGCCAGCAGAACGGGACTAGCGGTCTCCTACGAGCAGTACTTC	CASRTGLAVSYEQYF
NA	TRBJ1-5	TRBV15	TRBD1	TGTGCCACCAGCAGAGAGGTTGTAGACAGGGGGCTGGGTCAGCCCCAGCATTTT	CATSREVVDRGLGQPQHF
many	TRBJ2-7	TRBV6-2/TRBV6-3	NA	TGTGCCAGCAGTTACTCTACAGCCTACGAGCAGTACTTC	CASSYSTAYEQYF
few	TRBJ2-7	TRBV11-2	TRBD1	TGTGCCAGCAGCTCAGGACAGGAGCCATCCTACGAGCAGTACTTC	CASSSGQEPSYEQYF
few	TRBJ2-7	TRBV12-3/TRBV12-4	NA	TGTGCCAGCAGTAATAGGGACACCTATGGCGAGCAGTACTTC	CASSNRDTYGEQYF
many	TRBJ1-2	TRBV4-3	NA	TGCGCCAGCAGCCAAGAGGCACCCTTGGGAGGCGGCTACACCTTC	CASSQEAPLGGGYTF
few	TRBJ2-2	TRBV10-3	TRBD2	TGTGCCATCAGTGAGTCGTCGGGGCTAGCGGGAGTCGGGACTTCAGAGATTACCGGGGAGCTGTTTTTT	CAISESSGLAGVGTSEITGELFF
many	TRBJ1-5	TRBV7-8	NA	TGTGCCAGCAGCTTAGCAGGGAGCCAGCCCCAGCATTTT	CASSLAGSQPQHF
many	TRBJ2-5	TRBV2	NA	TGTGCCAGCAGCCCGGGCCTTTACCAAGAGACCCAGTACTTC	CASSPGLYQETQYF
NA	TRBJ2-3	TRBV6-5	NA	TGTGCCAGCAGCAACTCGGGTACGCAGTATTTT	CASSNSGTQYF
few	TRBJ2-6	TRBV19	NA	TGTGCCAGCCAGTCTCCACCTCCAGGGCCTGGGGCCAACGTCCTGACTTTC	CASQSPPPGPGANVLTF
NA	TRBJ2-2	TRBV7-9	TRBD2	TGTGCCAGCAGCTTTGGACTAGCGGGAGCCGGGGAGCTGTTTTTT	CASSFGLAGAGELFF
few	TRBJ1-1	TRBV28	NA	TGTGCCAGCAGTTTCCAGACACCCCCCGGGGACACTGAAGCTTTCTTT	CASSFQTPPGDTEAFF
many	TRBJ2-7	TRBV29-1	NA	TGCAGCGTTGAAGAGGCTAGCTCCTACGAGCAGTACTTC	CSVEEASSYEQYF
many	TRBJ1-1	TRBV6-1	NA	TGTGCCAGCAGTACCCTCCAACCGAACACTGAAGCTTTCTTT	CASSTLQPNTEAFF
few	TRBJ1-4	TRBV4-1	NA	TGCGCCAGCAGCACCCGACCCGATGAAAAACTGTTTTTT	CASSTRPDEKLFF
few	TRBJ1-6	TRBV6-2/TRBV6-3	TRBD1	TGTGCCAGCAGTTCTGCAGACAGGGGTAGGTCACCCCTCCACTTT	CASSSADRGRSPLHF
NA	TRBJ1-2	TRBV30	TRBD1	TGTGCCTGGGGGGCTTCGACAGGGGAAAACTATGGCTACACCTTC	CAWGASTGENYGYTF
few	TRBJ1-4	TRBV19	NA	TGTGCCAGTAGTAGCCGACTGGGGGCCGAACTCTTT	CASSSRLGAELF
many	TRBJ2-7	TRBV11-2	NA	TGTGCCAGCAGCTCTATCAGCGAGCAGTACTTC	CASSSISEQYF
many	TRBJ1-6	TRBV7-2	NA	TGTGCCAGCAGCTTAGGAATGGGCTCACCCCTCCACTTT	CASSLGMGSPLHF
NA	TRBJ2-7	TRBV15	NA	TGTGCCACCAGCAGAGATGCAACAGACTCCTACGAGCAGTACTTC	CATSRDATDSYEQYF
NA	TRBJ1-1	TRBV18	NA	TGTGCCAGCTCACCACGGGGGGCGGACACTGAAGCTTTCTTT	CASSPRGADTEAFF
NA	TRBJ2-7	TRBV4-2	NA	TGTGCCAGCAGCCAAGTCGTGACAGAGTTCTACGAGCAGTACTTC	CASSQVVTEFYEQYF
few	TRBJ2-2	TRBV12-3/TRBV12-4	NA	TGTGCCAGCAGTTCCCTGACGCTGGCGAACACCGGGGAGCTGTTTTTT	CASSSLTLANTGELFF
once	TRBJ2-2	TRBV11-2	NA	TGTGCCAGCAGCATAACGCTAGTAGAGGAGCTGTTTTTT	CASSITLVEELFF
many	TRBJ1-6	TRBV6-1	NA	TGTGCCAGCCTCCCCCAGGACAGAGAGAATTCACCCCTCCACTTT	CASLPQDRENSPLHF
NA	TRBJ2-7	TRBV5-1	NA	TGCGCCAGCAGCACTAACCCCACCTACGAGCAGTACTTC	CASSTNPTYEQYF
few	TRBJ2-5	TRBV6-9	NA	TGTGCCAGCAGTTACGTGGAGGAGGGGACCCAGTACTTC	CASSYVEEGTQYF
many	TRBJ2-7	TRBV29-1	NA	TGCAGCGTGGCGACAGATACCTACGAGCAGTACTTC	CSVATDTYEQYF
NA	TRBJ2-7	TRBV4-3	TRBD1	TGCGCCAGCAGCCCAGGTTGGGACAGGGAGGACGAGCAGTACTTC	CASSPGWDREDEQYF
medium-sized	TRBJ1-1	TRBV7-9	NA	TGTGCCAGCAGCTTCCCGACTGGACAAGGGACTGAAGCTTTCTTT	CASSFPTGQGTEAFF
few	TRBJ2-5	TRBV7-8	NA	TGTGCCAGCAGCCAGTCGGAGACCCAGTACTTC	CASSQSETQYF